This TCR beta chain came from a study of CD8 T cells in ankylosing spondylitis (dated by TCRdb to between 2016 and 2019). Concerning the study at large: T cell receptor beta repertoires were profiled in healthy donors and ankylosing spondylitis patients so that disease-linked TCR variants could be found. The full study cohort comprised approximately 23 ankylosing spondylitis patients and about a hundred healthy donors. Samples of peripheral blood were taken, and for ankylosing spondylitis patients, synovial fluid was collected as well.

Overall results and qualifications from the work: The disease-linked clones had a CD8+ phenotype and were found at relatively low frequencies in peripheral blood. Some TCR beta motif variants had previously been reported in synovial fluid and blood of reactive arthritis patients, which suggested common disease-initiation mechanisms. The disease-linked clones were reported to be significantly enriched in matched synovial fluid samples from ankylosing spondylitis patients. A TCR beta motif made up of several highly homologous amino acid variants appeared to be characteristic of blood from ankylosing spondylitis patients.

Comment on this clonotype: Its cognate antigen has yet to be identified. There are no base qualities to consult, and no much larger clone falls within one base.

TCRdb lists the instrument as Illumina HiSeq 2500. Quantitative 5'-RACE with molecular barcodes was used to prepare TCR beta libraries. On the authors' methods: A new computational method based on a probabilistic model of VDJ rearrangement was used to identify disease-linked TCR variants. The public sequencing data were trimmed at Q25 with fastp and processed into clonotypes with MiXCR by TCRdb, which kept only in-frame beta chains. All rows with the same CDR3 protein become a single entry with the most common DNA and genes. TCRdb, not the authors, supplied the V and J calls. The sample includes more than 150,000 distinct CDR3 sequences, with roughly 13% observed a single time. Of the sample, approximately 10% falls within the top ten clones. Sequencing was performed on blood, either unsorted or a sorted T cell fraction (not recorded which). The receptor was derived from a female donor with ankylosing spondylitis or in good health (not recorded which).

The CDR3 corresponds to CASSHPRASSYNEQFF. The base sequence is TGTGCCAGCAGCCATCCCCGAGCCAGCTCCTACAATGAGCAGTTCTTC. The chain links TRBV3-1 with TRBJ2-1; there is no confident call for the D gene. As encoded in the germline V gene (reference sequence), CDR1 is LGHDT while CDR2 is YNNKEL. The CDR3 measures 16 amino acids from cysteine to phenylalanine. Only the CDR3 region is kept as DNA, spanning 48 bases read in frame from base 1. V loses 3 bases, J loses 0 bases, and the germline ends lie 12 bases apart.